Each of the 20 T cell receptor beta chains below was sequenced from the same sample in a study of CD8 T cells in ankylosing spondylitis. One entry per CDR3 protein, called by TCRdb with MiXCR from the 5' RACE reads. Of 350,000 or so distinct CDR3 sequences detected, roughly 12% appear once; the ten largest clones hold around 10%. Sequenced: blood, either unsorted or a sorted T cell fraction (not recorded which). The receptor source for this set is a female donor with ankylosing spondylitis or in good health (not recorded which).

As for this clonotype: This may stem from a read error, because a much larger clone lies one nucleotide away. The rearrangement links TRBV12-3 or TRBV12-4 to TRBJ2-4; maybe TRBD1 (6 bases). The V and J ends lost 0 bases and 9 bases respectively, with 12 bases between them. CDR3 length: 14 amino acids. In nucleotides, the CDR3 is TGTGCCAGCAGTTTAGCTAGGACAGAGGTCATTCAGTACTTC. Translating it yields CASSLARTEVIQYF.

This clonotype was observed many times. The CDR3, as DNA: TGCAGTGCTAGTGTTATGTCCGGGACAGGGTCCCATGGCTACACCTTC. This codes for CSASVMSGTGSHGYTF. The chain carries TRBV20-1 and TRBJ1-2; 9 bases match TRBD1. CDR1 DFQATT and CDR2 SNEGSKA come from the germline V gene (reference sequence). The CDR3 covers 16 residues. V lost 3 bases to trimming and J lost 6 bases; unmatched junction nucleotides: 14.

This clonotype was detected only a few times. The chain couples TRBV12-3 or TRBV12-4 to TRBJ2-6, with D tentatively TRBD1 (6 bases). The CDR3 loop spans 20 amino acids. Trimming took off 4 bases at V and 2 bases at J, with 24 bases between the two ends. CDR3: CASSSTSYDRRRPGANVLTF. CDR3 DNA: TGTGCCAGCAGTTCCACCTCCTACGACAGGAGGCGGCCTGGGGCCAACGTCCTGACTTTC.

V is TRBV7-2 and J is TRBJ1-4; TRBD1 is a possible D gene (6 bases). Germline loops: CDR1 SGHTA, CDR2 FQGNSA. The V end lost 1 base, the J end lost 7 bases, and 13 bases lay between the germline ends. The CDR3 consists of 15 residues. The CDR3 DNA sequence: TGTGCCAGCAGCTTAGAAAGACAGGATCGTGAAAAACTGTTTTTT. Translated, it gives CASSLERQDREKLFF.

This clonotype was seen only a few times. The genes are TRBV20-1 and TRBJ1-2, with TRBD1 identical over 7 bases. The CDR3 loop spans 13 amino acids. Trimming at V came to 3 bases and at J to 6 bases, leaving 7 bases not matched to a gene. Germline CDR1 and CDR2: DFQATT and SNEGSKA (reference sequence). The CDR3 coding sequence is TGCAGTGCTAGGAGACAGGGACGTAATGGCTACACCTTC. Amino acid sequence: CSARRQGRNGYTF.

The chain uses TRBV7-8 and TRBJ2-5; possible D gene TRBD2, 5 bases. V was cut by 2 bases and J by 2 bases, with 15 bases left in between. Germline V lookup: CDR1 SGHVS, CDR2 FQNEAQ. The CDR3 is 16 residues long. Here the CDR3 reads CASSLSAGILQETQYF. CDR3 DNA sequence: TGTGCCAGCAGCTTATCGGCGGGCATTCTTCAAGAGACCCAGTACTTC.

This clonotype was seen many times. The rearrangement joins TRBV6-4 to TRBJ2-1, with 10 bases identical to TRBD1. Trimming took 3 bases from V and 5 from J; bases not matched to a gene: 7. The CDR3 totals 16 residues. CDR1 is MRHNA, CDR2 SNTAGT, per germline. The CDR3 sequence is CASSESGGTGDNEQFF. The DNA of the CDR3 is TGTGCCAGCAGTGAATCTGGCGGGACAGGGGACAATGAGCAGTTCTTC.

The V call is TRBV19, the J call TRBJ1-2; D is ambiguous. Between the trimmed V and J ends, which lost 6 bases and 5 bases, there was a span of 13 bases. The CDR3 spans 13 residues. Germline V lookup: CDR1 LNHDA, CDR2 SQIVND (reference sequence). CDR3 bases: TGTGCCAGTAGGTCGGGGAGCTTTTATGGCTACACCTTC. Translation: CASRSGSFYGYTF. The full variable domain, completed using reference TRBV19 and TRBJ1-2, is DGGITQSPKYLFRKEGQNVTLSCEQNLNHDAMYWYRQDPGQGLRLIYYSQIVNDFQKGDIAEGYSVSREKKESFPLTVTSAQKNPTAFYLCASRSGSFYGYTFGSGTRLTVV.

The V gene is TRBV24-1, the J gene TRBJ1-2, with D tentatively TRBD1 (5 bases). V was cut by 10 bases and J by 5 bases, with 7 bases left in between. The CDR3 has 10 amino acids. Per germline, CDR1 KGHDR and CDR2 SFDVKD. CDR3: CATRGYGYTF. Written as DNA, the CDR3 is TGTGCCACTCGGGGGTATGGCTACACCTTC.

This clonotype was seen many times. The V and J genes are TRBV6-1 and TRBJ1-1; 7 bases fit TRBD1. V lost 7 bases to trimming and J lost 3 bases; unmatched junction nucleotides: 5. This CDR3 is built from 13 residues. Germline V gene data show CDR1 as MNHNS and CDR2 as SASEGT. This CDR3 is CASNTGVDTEAFF. CDR3 nucleotides: TGTGCCAGCAATACAGGGGTGGACACTGAAGCTTTCTTT.

The chain recombines TRBV20-1 with TRBJ2-1; D unresolved. Trimming removed 2 bases from V and 8 bases from J, with 13 bases in between. The CDR3 is made up of 13 amino acids. Germline V gene lookup returns CDR1 DFQATT and CDR2 SNEGSKA (reference sequence). DNA for the CDR3: TGCAGTGCTAGAACCCAATATTCAGATGAGCAGTTCTTC. It codes for CSARTQYSDEQFF.

With regard to this clonotype: A far larger clone is only one base removed, so a read error is likely. This chain connects TRBV14 to TRBJ1-2; D may be TRBD1 (6 bases). V lost 3 bases to trimming and J lost 2 bases, with 7 bases between them. The CDR3 is 13 residues long. CDR1 SGHDN and CDR2 FVKESK come from the germline V gene. This CDR3 reads CASSHTGNYGYTF. CDR3 sequence (DNA): TGTGCCAGCAGCCATACAGGGAACTATGGCTACACCTTC. Combining the CDR3 with reference TRBV14 and TRBJ1-2 gives the whole variable domain EAGVTQFPSHSVIEKGQTVTLRCDPISGHDNLYWYRRVMGKEIKFLLHFVKESKQDESGMPNNRFLAERTGGTYSTLKVQPAELEDSGVYFCASSHTGNYGYTFGSGTRLTVV.

Details on this clonotype: A much more abundant neighbour one base away suggests this may be a read error. The V gene is TRBV20-1, the J gene TRBJ2-7; no clear D gene. The CDR3 sequence is 11 residues long. The germline CDR1 and CDR2 sequences are DFQATT and SNEGSKA (reference sequence). CDR3 protein: CSADVVGERYF. Written as DNA, the CDR3 is TGCAGTGCGGATGTAGTAGGCGAGCGGTACTTC.

This clonotype appeared many times. The chain employs TRBV7-8 and TRBJ2-3; a weak D match, TRBD2 (7 bases). Germline loops: CDR1 SGHVS, CDR2 FQNEAQ. The V end lost 5 bases, the J end lost 1 base, and 13 bases lay between the germline ends. The CDR3 runs to 15 residues. CDR3 region: CASSLGGPRTDTQYF. Here the CDR3 DNA reads TGTGCCAGCAGCCTCGGGGGGCCCCGCACAGATACGCAGTATTTT.

This clonotype was observed at least ten times. The chain carries TRBV29-1 and TRBJ2-1; no firm D call. Germline V gene lookup returns CDR1 SQVTM and CDR2 ANQGSEA. V was shortened by 4 bases and J by 5 bases, with 3 bases between the two germline ends. This CDR3 comprises 10 residues. CDR3 sequence: CSVGDNEQFF. In DNA form, the CDR3 reads TGCAGCGTTGGGGACAATGAGCAGTTCTTC.

This clonotype was detected a few times. The rearrangement links TRBV28 to TRBJ1-5, with a possible D match to TRBD1 (6 bases). The germline V gene has CDR1 MDHEN and CDR2 SYDVKM. The CDR3 is 15 residues long. The V and J ends lost 9 bases and 3 bases respectively, with 18 bases between them. The CDR3, as DNA: TGTGCCAGTACCTTAGGGGGGGCCTACAATCAGCCCCAGCATTTT. It yields the protein CASTLGGAYNQPQHF.

The chain joins TRBV30 to TRBJ2-1, with unresolved D. The CDR3 contains 11 residues. Trimming removed 1 base from V and 7 bases from J, with 5 bases in between. CDR1 is GTSNPN, CDR2 SVGIG, per germline (reference sequence). The CDR3 DNA sequence: TGTGCCTGGAGTGCAAGGAATGAGCAGTTCTTC. This gives the protein CAWSARNEQFF.

This rearrangement joins TRBV28 to TRBJ2-7; no reliable D call. CDR1 is MDHEN, CDR2 SYDVKM, per germline. The CDR3 has 12 residues. V lost 5 bases to trimming and J lost 5 bases, with 10 bases between them. CDR3 in amino acids: CASSLRRHEQYF. CDR3 coding DNA: TGTGCCAGCAGTCTCCGACGACACGAGCAGTACTTC.

This clonotype was seen repeatedly, ten times or more. The rearrangement joins TRBV5-5 to TRBJ2-5; either TRBD1 or TRBD2 may supply D (5 bases each). CDR1 is SGHKS and CDR2 is YYEKEE in the germline V gene (reference sequence). This CDR3 is built from 15 residues. Trimming stripped 0 bases from V and 7 bases from J, with 16 bases between. CDR3 in DNA: TGTGCCAGCAGCTTGGAAGGGGACGGCCTGTGGACCCAGTACTTC. Residues: CASSLEGDGLWTQYF.

This clonotype was recorded many times. This chain uses TRBV15 with TRBJ1-5; TRBD1 agrees at 9 bases. The germline V gene encodes CDR1 LNHNV and CDR2 YYDKDF (reference sequence). The CDR3 is made up of 15 amino acids. The V and J ends lost 5 bases and 6 bases, in that order; junction bases with no gene match: 8. In DNA form, the CDR3 reads TGTGCCACCAGCTCTTTCGGGACAGGGCCTCAGCCCCAGCATTTT. Translating it yields CATSSFGTGPQPQHF.